This TCR beta chain originates from a study of T cells in localized non-small cell lung cancer. About this clone itself: Its matching antigen is unknown.

The method was immunoSEQ multiplex PCR; TCRdb's version includes in-frame clones alone and lacks a portion of them. The data show around 64,000 clones, approximately 80% seen once. Whole-study findings and limits: Higher T cell density in the blood was associated with longer overall survival, whereas higher adjacent-lung clonality associated with shorter survival. Adjacent uninvolved lung tissue had the highest T cell clonality, exceeding tumor. Appearances in adjacent lung were noted for a median about 50 of the top 100 tumor clones.

CDR3 length: 17 amino acids. V lost 2 bases to trimming and J lost 1 base; unmatched junction nucleotides: 7. Germline CDR1 reads ENHRY; CDR2 reads SYGVKD. The sequencing here drew on PBMCs, taken before any cancer treatment. This sequence joins TRBV10-3 and TRBJ2-2; 7 bases are shared with TRBD2. This receptor was obtained from a man aged 35 to 70 with stage II lung adenocarcinoma. The CDR3 protein is CAISETAGRVNTGELFF. The CDR3 bases are TGTGCCATCAGTGAGACGGCGGGGAGGGTGAACACCGGGGAGCTGTTTTTT.